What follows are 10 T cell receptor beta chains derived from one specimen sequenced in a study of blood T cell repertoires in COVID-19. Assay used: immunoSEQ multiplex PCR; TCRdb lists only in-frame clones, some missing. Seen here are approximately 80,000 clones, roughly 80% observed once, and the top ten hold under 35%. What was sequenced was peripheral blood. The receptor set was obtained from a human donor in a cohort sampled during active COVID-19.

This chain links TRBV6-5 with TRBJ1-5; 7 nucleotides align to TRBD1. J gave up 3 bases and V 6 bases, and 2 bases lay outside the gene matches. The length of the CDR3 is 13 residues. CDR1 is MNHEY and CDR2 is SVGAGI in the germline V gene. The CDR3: CASRDRINQPQHF. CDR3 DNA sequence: TGTGCCAGCAGGGACAGGATCAATCAGCCCCAGCATTTT.

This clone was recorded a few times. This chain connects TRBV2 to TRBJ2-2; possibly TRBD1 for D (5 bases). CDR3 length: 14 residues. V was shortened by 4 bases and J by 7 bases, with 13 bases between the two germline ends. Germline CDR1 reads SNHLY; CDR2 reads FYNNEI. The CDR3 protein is CASSVDNRIGELFF. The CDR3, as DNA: TGTGCCAGCAGTGTGGACAATAGGATCGGGGAGCTGTTTTTT.

CDR3 protein: CASSSAQGDEQYF. CDR3 nucleotide sequence: TGCGCCAGCAGCTCAGCACAGGGGGATGAGCAGTACTTC. The V and J genes are TRBV5-1 and TRBJ2-7, with 8 positions matching TRBD1. J lost 7 bases, V lost 3 bases, and 6 bases had no gene match. The CDR3 totals 13 residues. Germline CDR1 SGHRS, CDR2 YFSETQ. Drawing the rest from reference TRBV5-1 and TRBJ2-7, the complete variable domain is KAGVTQTPRYLIKTRGQQVTLSCSPISGHRSVSWYQQTPGQGLQFLFEYFSETQRNKGNFPGRFSGRQFSNSRSEMNVSTLELGDSALYLCASSSAQGDEQYFGPGTRLTVT.

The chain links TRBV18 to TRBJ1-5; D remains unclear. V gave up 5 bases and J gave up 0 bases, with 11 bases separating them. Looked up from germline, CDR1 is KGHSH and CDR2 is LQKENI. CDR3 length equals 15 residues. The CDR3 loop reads CASSETGYSNQPQHF. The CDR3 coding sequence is TGTGCCAGCTCAGAGACGGGGTATAGCAATCAGCCCCAGCATTTT.

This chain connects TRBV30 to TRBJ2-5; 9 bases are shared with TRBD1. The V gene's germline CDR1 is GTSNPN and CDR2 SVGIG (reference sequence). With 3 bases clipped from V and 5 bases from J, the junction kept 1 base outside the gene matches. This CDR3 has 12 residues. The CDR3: CAWRGTGETQYF. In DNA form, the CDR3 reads TGTGCCTGGAGGGGGACAGGGGAGACCCAGTACTTC.

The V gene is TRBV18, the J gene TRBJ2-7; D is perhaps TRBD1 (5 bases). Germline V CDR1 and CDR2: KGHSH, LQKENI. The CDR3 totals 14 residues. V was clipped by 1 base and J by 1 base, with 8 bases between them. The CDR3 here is CASSPQGRSYEQYF. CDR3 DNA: TGTGCCAGCTCACCACAGGGGCGGTCCTACGAGCAGTACTTC.

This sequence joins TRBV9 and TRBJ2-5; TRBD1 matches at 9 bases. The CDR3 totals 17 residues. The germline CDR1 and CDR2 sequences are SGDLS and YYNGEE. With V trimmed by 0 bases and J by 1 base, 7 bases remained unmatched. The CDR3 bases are TGTGCCAGCAGCGTAGGGTGGGGACAGGGCATCCAAGAGACCCAGTACTTC. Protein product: CASSVGWGQGIQETQYF.

CDR3 sequence (DNA): TGTGCCAGCAGTAGGTTCAGGGAGGATGGCTACACCTTC. Translated: CASSRFREDGYTF. The chain combines TRBV2 with TRBJ1-2, with D tentatively TRBD1 (5 bases). The V end lost 5 bases, the J end lost 6 bases, and 13 bases lay between the germline ends. The germline gives CDR1 SNHLY, CDR2 FYNNEI. The CDR3 runs to 13 residues.

CDR3 loop: CASSYSNRVTGELFF. Here the CDR3 DNA reads TGTGCCAGCAGTTACTCGAACAGGGTCACCGGGGAGCTGTTTTTT. The V call is TRBV6-5, the J call TRBJ2-2; D is perhaps TRBD1 (6 bases). V was pared by 0 bases and J by 4 bases, with 9 bases between. This CDR3 has 15 amino acids. The V gene's germline CDR1 is MNHEY and CDR2 SVGAGI.

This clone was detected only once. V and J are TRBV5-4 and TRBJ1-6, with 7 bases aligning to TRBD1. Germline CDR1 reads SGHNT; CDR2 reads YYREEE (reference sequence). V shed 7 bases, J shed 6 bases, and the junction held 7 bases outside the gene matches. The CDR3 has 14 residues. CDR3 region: CASPTTGANSPLHF. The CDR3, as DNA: TGTGCCAGCCCTACCACAGGGGCTAATTCACCCCTCCACTTT.